This T cell receptor (beta chain) is from a study of Graves' ophthalmopathy and Graves' hyperthyroidism (dated by TCRdb to between 2017 and 2018). About the full investigation: Peripheral blood samples were taken at the time of initial diagnosis, before any treatment was given. The study used TCR beta repertoire signatures to distinguish Graves' ophthalmopathy from Graves' hyperthyroidism and to predict progression to ophthalmopathy. In total, 135 blood samples were TCR-sequenced: some 43 ophthalmopathy, some 75 hyperthyroidism and about 17 hyperthyroidism-to-ophthalmopathy patients. A discovery set of 95 to 100 patients (more than 40 ophthalmopathy, just over 55 stable hyperthyroidism) was enrolled to explore V-J signatures distinguishing ophthalmopathy from hyperthyroidism. The independent validation cohort included approximately 19 hyperthyroidism patients plus 17 patients who later progressed from hyperthyroidism to ophthalmopathy. T-cell repertoires of thyroid tissue and blood were compared in six or seven hyperthyroidism patients. Following sample collection, hyperthyroidism patients were given methimazole at a starting dose of 30 mg daily, and ophthalmopathy patients were given high-dose intravenous methylprednisolone. The 95 to 100 discovery patients were randomly split 7:3 into training and test sets. On the study overall, not on this receptor specifically: No statistical method was used to set the sample size in advance, and the investigators knew which group each participant was assigned to. In validation, the model predicted ophthalmopathy progression with about 64% sensitivity and approximately 72% specificity; roughly 11 predicted patients were CT-confirmed with GO in a median of about 6.1 months. Most expanded thyroid clonotypes with a frequency above 0.001 also appeared in blood, which suggests that blood repertoires may reflect the immune response in the thyroid. Ophthalmopathy was separated from stable hyperthyroidism by the 13-signature model with just under 90% sensitivity and 81% to 83% specificity in cross-validation and with 80%/75% in the test set.

For CDR1 and CDR2, the germline V gene lists MNHNS and SASEGT. The CDR3, cysteine through phenylalanine, is 11 amino acids long. The CDR3 DNA has 33 bases and is translated from base 1. V loses 6 bases of germline sequence and J loses 6 bases, and the interval between the two ends is 8 bases. For repertoire sequencing, TCR beta CDR3 regions were amplified from RNA transcripts. HTBI primers and the Qiagen OneStep RT-PCR kit were used in a first-round RT-PCR, which was followed by a second-round multiplex PCR, size selection and purification. The libraries underwent paired-end sequencing with 100 bp reads on an Illumina HiSeq2000. The original pipeline was this. Reads were processed with SOAPnuke, discarding reads with adapters, uncalled bases, mean Phred below 15, or no exact constant-primer or identifier match. High-quality paired reads were merged with COPE v1.2.5. Unique nucleotide sequences were defined as clonotypes and aligned to IMGT TRB V, D and J references using MiTCR v1.1. Only V-J combinations with frequency above 0.0001 were analysed, covering about 99% of repertoires. A TCR clonal expansion and chaos score per V-J combination was defined as the ratio of F50 clonal expansion to chaos observed in the TCRdist matrix. Welch's t-statistics and random forest were used to narrow the features down to 13 V-J combinations, which were then fed into a naive Bayes classifier. The Morisita-Horn index was used to measure how similar the thyroid and blood repertoires were. The public sequencing data were trimmed at Q25 with fastp and processed into clonotypes with MiXCR by TCRdb, which kept only in-frame beta chains. CDR3 protein duplicates are merged, each entry listing the most common genes and DNA. These V and J calls derive from TCRdb rather than the authors' analysis. The sample table records about 620,000 distinct CDR3 sequences; about a fifth of these occur just once. The ten largest clones take up around 6.9% of the sample.

On this clonotype itself: Its antigen target is currently unknown. Base qualities were left out, and no much larger clone turns up one base away.

Hyperthyroidism was defined as stable when no progression to ophthalmopathy occurred within 18 months of follow-up. Patients with hyperthyroidism were aged 18 to 65 years, had been newly diagnosed, and had a disease duration of less than 2 months. Patients were excluded if they had other autoimmune diseases, uncontrolled infections, pregnancy or lactation. Diagnosis relied on clinical symptoms, serum thyroxine, TRAb, thyroid ultrasound and orbital computed tomography. Using Ficoll-Paque density gradient centrifugation, PBMCs were isolated from over 8.5 ml of fresh peripheral blood. Total RNA was extracted with Trizol reagent and quality-checked on an Agilent 2100 Bioanalyzer.

Input material: peripheral blood. The sequence joins TRBV6-1 to TRBJ1-2; no D segment can be confidently identified. The TCR was taken from a woman aged 18-29 years with stable Graves' hyperthyroidism. Some clones in this sample may be carry-over from other donors' samples. Donor details come from another sample of the same person, matched by shared clones. DNA sequence: TGTGCCAGCAGGGAGGGCGATGGCTACACCTTC. Translated, it gives CASREGDGYTF.